This T cell receptor beta chain was captured by sequencing in a study of blood T cells in healthy people across ages. Whole-study results and caveats: Long-lived donors exceeded aged donors in naive CD4+ cells and diversity.

Per individual sample, total RNA of at least 5.5 micrograms was extracted. This clonotype is deemed medium-sized (0.01 to 0.1%). Its antigen is currently unknown. A sample-barcoded 5' primer and a J-beta primer mix were used in a second PCR of about 7 to 11 cycles. A single record per CDR3 protein comes from TCRdb applying MiXCR to the 5' RACE reads. The sample yields 700,000 to 950,000 distinct CDR3 sequences, around 40% seen once. The CDR3 loop spans 11 amino acids. CDR1 is SQVTM, CDR2 ANQGSEA, per germline. V lost 0 bases and J lost 6, with 3 bases in between. Sequencing was done on a sample of blood. This rearrangement joins TRBV29-1 to TRBJ2-4, with D uncertain. This receptor was obtained from a woman aged 55-69 years in good health. The CDR3 is CSVEDLNIQYF. CDR3 DNA: TGCAGCGTTGAAGATCTAAACATTCAGTACTTC.